This TCR beta chain was found in a study of T cell changes during pregnancy in multiple sclerosis. CDR3 length equals 13 residues. With 0 bases removed from V and 3 bases from J, the gap between germline ends came to 6 bases. Germline assignment: CDR1 SGHTA and CDR2 FQGNSA. Measured with immunoSEQ multiplex PCR; TCRdb has only the in-frame clones, and not every one. The table includes about 30,000 clones, 90% detected once. The chain couples TRBV7-2 to TRBJ2-7; D possibly corresponds to TRBD1 (5 bases). This specimen consisted of CD4+ T cells from peripheral blood mononuclear cells, obtained in the second trimester of pregnancy. This clonotype was obtained from a female donor in good health, enrolled as a control in a pregnancy study. CDR3 DNA: TGTGCCAGCAGCTTAGCAAGGGGCTACGAGCAGTACTTC. It codes for CASSLARGYEQYF.